This is a list of T cell receptor beta chains from one sample in a study of T cell responses to AZD1222 COVID-19 vaccine. The method was immunoSEQ multiplex PCR; TCRdb's version includes in-frame clones alone and lacks a portion of them. Of more than 85,000 clones listed, less than 90% were seen once; the top ten hold over 15%. Material: peripheral blood, obtained on day 0 of AZD1222 vaccination. The receptor source for this set is an adult in good health. CDR3s include the opening cysteine and the closing phenylalanine or tryptophan. Each record gives: V gene, J gene, clone size, D gene, CDR3 length, CDR3 protein, CDR3 DNA. The D gene is left open where the match is weak. The size entry is marked missing in some rows and otherwise reads once, few, many or a size class.

TRBV5-5	TRBJ1-6	-	TRBD1	18	CASSRTQTGLVGNSPLHF	TGTGCCAGCAGCCGTACCCAGACAGGGTTGGTCGGGAATTCACCCCTCCACTTT
TRBV9	TRBJ1-2	-	-	13	CASSVDRVGGYTF	TGTGCCAGCAGCGTAGACAGGGTAGGGGGCTACACCTTC
TRBV21-1	TRBJ2-1	-	-	15	CAKTLAGGTQWEQFF	TGTGCCAAAACACTAGCGGGAGGGACACAATGGGAGCAGTTCTTC
TRBV6-6	TRBJ2-7	-	-	15	CASKLEAGRAYEQYF	TGTGCCAGCAAGCTAGAAGCTGGACGAGCCTACGAGCAGTACTTC
TRBV6-5	TRBJ2-7	-	-	15	CASSLVGRGSYEQYF	TGTGCCAGCAGCCTCGTAGGGAGAGGCTCCTACGAGCAGTACTTC
TRBV10-3	TRBJ2-3	-	-	14	CAISVGGYTDTQYF	TGTGCCATCAGTGTCGGCGGTTACACAGATACGCAGTATTTT
TRBV29-1	TRBJ1-1	-	TRBD1	15	CSVAGTGASQVEAFF	TGCAGCGTTGCCGGGACAGGGGCCTCTCAGGTTGAAGCTTTCTTT
TRBV19	TRBJ1-2	-	TRBD1	13	CASSVTGEYGYTF	TGTGCCAGTAGCGTGACAGGGGAATATGGCTACACCTTC
TRBV7-9	TRBJ2-7	-	-	15	CASSFGGGRLYEQYF	TGTGCCAGCAGCTTCGGGGGTGGCCGCCTCTACGAGCAGTACTTC
TRBV18	TRBJ2-5	few	-	18	CASSPPAAPIPSQETQYF	TGTGCCAGCTCACCACCTGCGGCCCCTATACCAAGTCAGGAGACCCAGTACTTC
TRBV24-1	TRBJ1-2	once	-	14	CATSAVISVAGYTF	TGTGCCACCAGCGCCGTGATCTCGGTAGCCGGCTACACCTTC
TRBV29-1	TRBJ1-2	-	TRBD1	13	CSVRDRPPYGYTF	TGCAGCGTCCGGGACAGGCCTCCCTATGGCTACACCTTC
TRBV6-5	TRBJ2-7	-	TRBD1	15	CASTAGQGRSYEQYF	TGTGCCAGCACCGCCGGACAGGGGCGCTCCTACGAGCAGTACTTC
TRBV6-5	TRBJ2-3	-	TRBD2	16	CASSSQSGGRTDTQYF	TGTGCCAGCAGTTCTCAAAGCGGGGGGCGGACAGATACGCAGTATTTT
TRBV18	TRBJ2-7	-	TRBD1	13	CASSPTGGEEQYF	TGTGCCAGCTCACCAACAGGGGGCGAAGAGCAGTACTTC
TRBV24-1	TRBJ2-4	-	-	16	CATSDLWTIAKNIQYF	TGTGCCACCAGTGATTTGTGGACAATAGCCAAAAACATTCAGTACTTC
TRBV14	TRBJ2-7	-	-	10	CASSMYEQYF	TGTGCCAGCAGCATGTACGAGCAGTACTTC
TRBV5-1	TRBJ1-2	-	TRBD1	13	CASSLGDRDGYTF	TGCGCCAGCAGCTTGGGGGACAGGGACGGCTACACCTTC
TRBV7-9	TRBJ1-5	-	-	14	CASSWEYSNQPQHF	TGTGCCAGCAGCTGGGAATATAGCAATCAGCCCCAGCATTTT
TRBV11-1	TRBJ1-1	-	-	14	CASSLSQGMTEAFF	TGTGCCAGCAGCTTAAGTCAGGGGATGACTGAAGCTTTCTTT
TRBV5-1	TRBJ2-7	once	-	13	CASSWAGSYEQYF	TGCGCCAGCAGCTGGGCGGGGTCCTACGAGCAGTACTTC
TRBV5-6	TRBJ2-1	-	-	13	CASSSPQGFEQFF	TGTGCCAGCAGCTCGCCACAGGGATTTGAGCAGTTCTTC
TRBV7-9	TRBJ1-3	-	-	13	CASSPPSGNTIYF	TGTGCCAGCAGCCCGCCCTCTGGAAACACCATATATTTT
TRBV2	TRBJ2-2	-	TRBD2	18	CASSDLAGGLGSTGELFF	TGTGCCAGCAGTGATCTAGCGGGGGGGCTGGGTAGCACCGGGGAGCTGTTTTTT
TRBV6-1	TRBJ2-3	-	-	16	CASSEGQGKRTDTQYF	TGTGCCAGCAGTGAGGGCCAGGGGAAACGCACAGATACGCAGTATTTT
TRBV9	TRBJ1-2	-	-	12	CASSAANYGYTF	TGTGCCAGCAGCGCAGCTAACTATGGCTACACCTTC